These 24 T cell receptor beta chains were sequenced from one sample in a study of blood T cell repertoires in COVID-19. Method: immunoSEQ multiplex PCR; TCRdb's copy keeps in-frame clones and lacks some. The sample contains some 250,000 clones, roughly 80% of which appear only once. The sample consisted of peripheral blood. The receptors derive from a woman aged 80 or over with acute or convalescent COVID-19.

This chain uses TRBV5-7 with TRBJ1-5; 8 bases are shared with TRBD1. TRBV5-7 is an open reading frame whose function is uncertain. The CDR3 has 15 amino acids. The V gene end was trimmed by 3 bases and the J gene end by 2 bases; junction bases not matched to a gene: 4. The CDR3 bases are TGTGCCAGCAGCTATCGACAGGGGTGCAATCAGCCCCAGCATTTT. It encodes CASSYRQGCNQPQHF.

The chain joins TRBV7-9 to TRBJ2-5; possible D gene TRBD2, 5 bases. The CDR3 sequence is 15 residues long. Germline assignment: CDR1 SEHNR and CDR2 FQNEAQ (reference sequence). Trimming shortened V by 5 bases and J by 4 bases, and 17 bases separated the two germline ends. The CDR3 reads CASSHDLTRGETQYF. As DNA, the CDR3 is TGTGCCAGCAGCCACGACCTGACTCGGGGAGAGACCCAGTACTTC.

The V and J genes are TRBV11-3 and TRBJ2-1; 9 nucleotides align to TRBD1. Per germline, CDR1 SGHNT and CDR2 YENEEA. V lost 5 bases and J lost 10; bases outside the gene matches: 12. This CDR3 spans 15 amino acids. The DNA of the CDR3 is TGTGCCAGCAGCCCTACCGGGACAGGGTTGCGGGAGCAGTTCTTC. Translation: CASSPTGTGLREQFF.

V usage is TRBV19 and J usage is TRBJ1-5, with 8 positions matching TRBD1. J gave up 6 bases and V 6 bases, and 10 bases lay outside the gene matches. Germline CDR1 and CDR2: LNHDA and SQIVND (reference sequence). This CDR3 region has 15 residues. Written as DNA, the CDR3 is TGTGCCAGTAGCCCTGGACAGGGAACAGCTCAGCCCCAGCATTTT. Its translation is CASSPGQGTAQPQHF.

The chain carries TRBV27 and TRBJ2-2; TRBD2 agrees at 11 bases. Germline CDR1 reads MNHEY; CDR2 reads SMNVEV (reference sequence). V was clipped by 2 bases and J by 4 bases; unmatched bases: 6. The CDR3 sequence is 17 residues long. CDR3 region: CASSLLLAGVGTGELFF. The CDR3 DNA reads TGTGCCAGCAGTTTACTACTAGCGGGAGTGGGCACCGGGGAGCTGTTTTTT.

The chain links TRBV29-1 to TRBJ2-1; possible D gene TRBD2, 6 bases. Trimming cost V 3 bases and J 1 base, with 10 bases left between them. In germline, CDR1 is SQVTM, CDR2 ANQGSEA. The CDR3 extends over 14 amino acids. CDR3 DNA sequence: TGCAGCGTTGAGGCGGGGAAATCCTACAATGAGCAGTTCTTC. It specifies CSVEAGKSYNEQFF.

This clone was picked up many times. The genes are TRBV19 and TRBJ1-2; 10 nucleotides align to TRBD1. The germline V gene has CDR1 LNHDA and CDR2 SQIVND (reference sequence). The CDR3 extends over 15 amino acids. V was clipped by 7 bases and J by 1 base; unmatched bases: 6. The CDR3 protein is CASTPTGGDNYGYTF. Here the CDR3 DNA reads TGTGCCAGTACCCCGACAGGGGGCGATAACTATGGCTACACCTTC.

Concerning this clone: This sample also contains other DNA sequences that code for the same CDR3. The V call is TRBV6-5, the J call TRBJ1-5; unclear D gene. Germline V gene data show CDR1 as MNHEY and CDR2 as SVGAGI. The CDR3 covers 13 residues. Trimming removed 2 bases from V and 4 bases from J, with 6 bases in between. CDR3 DNA sequence: TGTGCCAGCAGTTACGGCAGGAATCAGCCCCAGCATTTT. The encoded protein is CASSYGRNQPQHF.

The chain employs TRBV6-5 and TRBJ2-1; TRBD2 aligns across 10 bases. This CDR3 is 14 amino acids long. V was clipped by 4 bases and J by 8 bases; unmatched bases: 5. CDR1 and CDR2 from the germline V gene are MNHEY and SVGAGI. DNA of the CDR3: TGTGCCAGCAGTTGGCTAGCGGGAGTTGATGAGCAGTTCTTC. This sequence encodes CASSWLAGVDEQFF.

The chain recombines TRBV5-6 with TRBJ1-5, with D possibly being TRBD1 (6 bases). Trimming shortened V by 3 bases and J by 7 bases, and 20 bases separated the two germline ends. In germline, CDR1 is SGHDT, CDR2 YYEEEE. There are 16 residues in the CDR3. CDR3 loop: CASSSALGGASQPQHF. The CDR3 coding sequence is TGTGCCAGCAGCTCAGCGCTTGGGGGCGCCTCGCAGCCCCAGCATTTT.

The chain combines TRBV10-2 with TRBJ2-7, with D possibly TRBD1 on 5 matching bases. The V gene lost 8 bases and the J gene lost 4 bases, with 21 bases spanning the gap. Germline CDR1 reads WSHSY; CDR2 reads SAAADI. This CDR3 spans 15 amino acids. The CDR3 DNA follows: TGCGCCAGCCCATCCATAAGGGGTCTGCAGTACGAGCAGTACTTC. This translates into CASPSIRGLQYEQYF.

This chain links TRBV5-1 with TRBJ2-5; D is possibly TRBD2 (6 bases). CDR3 length equals 14 residues. V was shortened by 2 bases and J by 5 bases, with 13 bases between the two germline ends. CDR1 SGHRS and CDR2 YFSETQ come from the germline V gene. The CDR3: CASSLGTQRETQYF. CDR3 nucleotides: TGCGCCAGCAGCTTAGGGACTCAGAGGGAGACCCAGTACTTC.

This chain connects TRBV7-3 to TRBJ2-3; D may be TRBD2 (5 bases). CDR1 is SGHTA, CDR2 FQGTGA, per germline. Trimming left V 4 bases short and J 6 bases short, with 14 bases between. CDR3 length: 14 amino acids. The CDR3, as DNA: TGTGCCAGCAGCTCGCGGACCGGCGGGGATACGCAGTATTTT. Encoded protein: CASSSRTGGDTQYF.

The gene calls are TRBV2 and TRBJ1-4, with 9 bases fitting TRBD1. The CDR3 is 13 amino acids. V lost 6 bases, J lost 5 bases, and 1 base stayed unmatched. Germline loops: CDR1 SNHLY, CDR2 FYNNEI. CDR3 sequence: CASRGTGNEKLFF. The DNA for the CDR3 is TGTGCCAGCAGGGGGACAGGGAATGAAAAACTGTTTTTT.

The chain carries TRBV4-1 and TRBJ2-2; 8 bases line up with TRBD2. Looked up from germline, CDR1 is MGHRA and CDR2 is YSYEKL. CDR3 length: 16 residues. V gave up 0 bases and J gave up 4 bases; unmatched junction bases: 4. Written as DNA, the CDR3 is TGCGCCAGCAGCCAAGAAGGCGGGGGGCTCACCGGGGAGCTGTTTTTT. It encodes CASSQEGGGLTGELFF.

The chain links TRBV5-1 to TRBJ2-4; 10 bases are shared with TRBD1. This CDR3 has 13 amino acids. J was trimmed by 6 bases and V by 7 bases; bases with no gene match: 4. Germline V gives CDR1 SGHRS, CDR2 YFSETQ. The CDR3 DNA reads TGCGCCAGCGGACGGACAGGGGGAAACATTCAGTACTTC. Translating gives CASGRTGGNIQYF.

The chain is built from TRBV6-1 and TRBJ2-3, with 11 bases matching TRBD1. Germline-derived CDR1 and CDR2 are MNHNS and SASEGT. This CDR3 has 15 residues. Germline trimming cut 1 base from V and 4 bases from J; bases unmatched to any gene: 1. CDR3: CASSEGTGGADTQYF. The CDR3 DNA reads TGTGCCAGCAGTGAAGGGACAGGGGGCGCAGATACGCAGTATTTT.

This clone was detected once. The chain links TRBV5-1 to TRBJ2-5; 8 nucleotides match TRBD2. The CDR3 runs to 16 residues. V lost 0 bases, J lost 2 bases, and 6 bases stayed unmatched. Germline V CDR1 and CDR2: SGHRS, YFSETQ. The CDR3 reads CASSLVIAGYQETQYF. CDR3 in DNA: TGCGCCAGCAGCTTGGTAATAGCGGGATATCAAGAGACCCAGTACTTC.

CDR3 sequence reads: CASSLSSGLSTDTQYF. CDR3 nucleotide sequence: TGTGCCAGCAGCTTATCTAGCGGGTTAAGCACAGATACGCAGTATTTT. The gene calls are TRBV7-9 and TRBJ2-3, with 8 bases identical to TRBD2. The CDR3 contains 16 residues. In germline, CDR1 is SEHNR, CDR2 FQNEAQ (reference sequence). After removal of 2 bases from V and 0 bases from J, the junction contained 4 bases not matched to a gene.

This clone was detected ten times or more. This sequence joins TRBV6-6 and TRBJ2-2; 7 nucleotides match TRBD1. V shed 0 bases and J 4 bases; nucleotides not matched to a gene: 5. Germline lookup yields CDR1 MNHNY and CDR2 SVGAGI (reference sequence). The CDR3 is made up of 16 amino acids. CDR3 nucleotide sequence: TGTGCCAGCAGTTACTCGGGACAGCCTACCACCGGGGAGCTGTTTTTT. Translating gives CASSYSGQPTTGELFF.

Concerning this clone: Other DNA sequences of this sample code for an identical CDR3. The chain is built from TRBV18 and TRBJ2-7; TRBD2 matches 13 bases. V gave up 3 bases and J gave up 4 bases; unmatched junction bases: 3. CDR1 and CDR2 (germline): KGHSH, LQKENI. This CDR3 is 15 amino acids long. CDR3 loop: CASSPGLAGVYEQYF. The CDR3 DNA follows: TGTGCCAGCTCACCCGGACTAGCGGGAGTGTACGAGCAGTACTTC.

The V and J genes are TRBV10-1 and TRBJ1-3; the D gene is possibly TRBD1 (6 bases). CDR1 is WNHNN, CDR2 SYGVQD, per germline (reference sequence). The CDR3 is made up of 19 amino acids. V was cut by 6 bases and J by 2 bases, with 26 bases left in between. The CDR3 DNA reads TGCGCCAGCAGCGAAACCGACCCCCGGCTACAGGGAACTGGAAACACCATATATTTT. The encoded protein is CASSETDPRLQGTGNTIYF.

V and J are TRBV3-1 (or the pseudogene TRBV3-2) and TRBJ1-5; D is possibly TRBD1 (6 bases). From germline, CDR1 is LGHDT and CDR2 YNNKEL (reference sequence). The CDR3 is 14 residues long. The V gene lost 0 bases and the J gene lost 11 bases, with 14 bases spanning the gap. CDR3 sequence (DNA): TGTGCCAGCAGCCAAGATAGGGGGGGCCGGTCCCAGCATTTT. Translating gives CASSQDRGGRSQHF.

The chain couples TRBV11-2 to TRBJ2-2, with D uncertain. Germline V gives CDR1 SGHAT, CDR2 FQNNGV. Deletions cut 0 bases from V and 5 bases from J, with 4 bases between. The CDR3 contains 13 residues. CDR3 loop: CASSLEETGELFF. CDR3 coding DNA: TGTGCCAGCAGCTTAGAGGAGACCGGGGAGCTGTTTTTT.